This TCR beta chain originates from a study of beta chain features in type 1 diabetes (dated by TCRdb to 2016 to 2018). Turning to the overall study: No differences in mean age, gender distribution, total cell number or subset yield were found between patients and healthy donors. In the study, recently diagnosed type 1 diabetes patients and matched healthy donors were compared on the TCRB repertoires of their sorted circulating CD4+ T cell subsets. Naive and central memory subsets were obtained from all 30 or so donors, but regulatory and stem cell-like memory subsets were isolated from only 8 patients and roughly 8 healthy donors. A total of about 110,000,000 sorted cells were examined across all samples, and a strong correlation was observed between cell number per subset and RNA yield.

Each donor gave one peripheral blood draw, averaging approximately 110 mL, which was collected into heparinised tubes. A BD FACSAria II was used to sort naive, central memory, regulatory and stem cell-like memory CD4+ T cells with a panel that included CD45RO, CCR7, CD25, CD127, CD95 and CD27. A purity above 95% was achieved for all sorted populations. PBMCs were separated immediately by Lymphoprep density gradient centrifugation and were stained directly, without being cultured. So that batch effects would be minimized, each experiment stained and sorted samples in pairs, pairing one healthy donor with one patient. Spanning cysteine to phenylalanine, the CDR3 consists of 12 amino acids. Just CDR3 DNA is preserved here, 36 bases in frame from base 1. V is shortened by 2 bases, J by 1 base, and the region joining them spans 3 bases. The germline V gene (reference sequence) specifies SGHNT as CDR1 and YYREEE as CDR2.

All of the isolated RNA was reverse transcribed with the High Capacity cDNA Reverse Transcription Kit, so expressed TCRB transcripts were sequenced. Deep immunoSEQ sequencing was performed on naive, central memory and regulatory T cell samples, with an average of roughly 3.3 million total reads per sample. After sorted cells were lysed in RLT buffer, RNA was extracted with DNase-treated RNeasy Micro or Mini kits, with the choice depending on cell number. To prevent cross-contamination, every cell subset was processed on its own, while patient and healthy donor samples were processed together. TCRB sequences were amplified from cDNA with the immunoSEQ multiplex PCR, producing 87-bp fragments spanning the CDR3 region. Sequencing of the amplicons was done on the Illumina HiSeq platform. Per the authors' processing: PCR bias was corrected computationally using synthetic template baselines, and reads within Hamming distance 2 were collapsed, with unmergeable singletons discarded. Reads were aligned against IMGT so that V, D and J genes, CDR3 length and insertions or deletions at six rearrangement sites could be assigned. Within each subset, clonotype counts were normalized to sorted cell number, after which true diversity and Gini coefficients were computed with the tcR R package. The overlap coefficient, calculated on TCRB nucleotide sequences, was used to measure repertoire sharing. Out-of-frame TCRB sequences from naive cells were analyzed to stand in for the pre-selection repertoire. Imported from immuneACCESS, the table was reduced by TCRdb to in-frame sequences with V and J called. These copies leave out some clones; in studies compared against another copy, an unresolved V gene accounts for under half, and the cause of the remainder is not known. That table gives V, J and clone size, and the DNA gave D and trimming. For this sample the table gives some 350,000 clones, of which approximately 15% were detected only once. The ten largest clones capture nearly 0.015% of the sample.

The research as a whole found: PCR might favor shorter templates, but patient and control samples were amplified and corrected together, so any skew would affect both groups equally. Because cDNA rather than genomic DNA was sequenced, highly expressing activated cells could have been over-represented, although no difference in activation and CD3 levels was found between groups. Because the HLA sub-analyses included only small numbers of individuals, any influence of HLA type on TCRB rearrangement was left unresolved. Fewer insertions and more nucleotide deletions at VDJ recombination sites were observed in patients with type 1 diabetes, implying thymic rearrangement abnormalities. The naive, central memory and regulatory TCRB repertoires appeared to resemble one another more closely among patients than among healthy donors. In all four CD4+ subsets, TCRB CDR3 length was moderately but significantly shorter in type 1 diabetes patients.

Of note for this clone: The target of this receptor is not known. No base qualities exist here, and no much larger clone lies one base off it.

The V gene is TRBV5-4 and the J gene is TRBJ1-1, with no confident D gene call. The sample taken for sequencing was naive CD4+ T cells from blood. The sample's cell subset or site, from its label and the paper: true naive CD4+ T cells. This sequence originates from a young woman with type 1 diabetes. Here is the DNA: TGTGCCAGCAGCTTCGGGAACACTGAAGCTTTCTTT. Translated, it gives CASSFGNTEAFF.